This T cell receptor beta chain was observed in a study of blood T cell repertoires in COVID-19 (dated by TCRdb to the early 2020s). For the wider study: The collaborator samples originated in the United States, Italy and Spain and spanned the acute and convalescent phases of COVID-19. The prospective study material was composed of cDNA or gDNA derived from T cells, B-cell-depleted T cells, or PBMCs. Where available, HLA class I and class II types were taken from metadata supplied by the sample provider and were not determined by assay-based typing. The repertoires were released in a freely available public database meant as a resource for research on the immune response to SARS-CoV-2. The samples were drawn from the first 160 participants of the ongoing ImmuneRACE study and from about 1,200 subjects provided by 6 global collaborators. Sample metadata almost always included a de-identified subject ID, COVID-19 status, age in years and sex. Deeply sampled blood TCRbeta repertoires from subjects exposed to, actively infected with, or recovered from COVID-19 were included in the dataset. Summary of the overall study and its limitations: The amount of clinical and demographic metadata varied by source and participant and was provided uncurated.

In the prospective study, participants were about 18 to 95 years old, resided in approximately 22 geographic areas of the United States, and were enrolled through a virtual design. To assign participants to cohorts, the prospective study relied on clinical history that participants themselves reported in a screening survey and a study questionnaire. In the prospective study, whole blood, serum and a nasopharyngeal or oropharyngeal swab were collected from each participant by mobile phlebotomists. Additional blood draws and questionnaires over an approximately two-month period could optionally be provided by prospective study participants. Before DNA extraction, blood samples from the prospective study were shipped at room temperature or frozen. Deletion took 3 bases off V and 0 bases off J, with a span of 11 bases between the germline ends. The CDR3 has 15 amino acids, counting the end cysteine and phenylalanine. The sequence is cut down to CDR3 DNA, 45 bases in frame from base 1. The germline V gene gives CDR1 as KGHSH and CDR2 as LQKENI.

TCRbeta CDR3 regions were amplified from genomic DNA by means of the immunoSEQ Assay, a bias-controlled multiplex PCR. As for the authors' bioinformatics: Nucleated cell counts per sample were estimated from amplification of reference gene primers within the assay. Sequence reads were collapsed and filtered to measure the absolute abundance of every unique TCRbeta CDR3 rearrangement. For each sample, productive Simpson clonality was calculated as the square root of Simpson's diversity index across productive rearrangements. This immuneACCESS table, as held by TCRdb, lists in-frame sequences with V and J called but not all clones. Of the missing ones, under half trace to an unresolved V gene in checked studies; the others have no known cause. V and J calls and clone size come straight from that table; D and trimming were deduced from the DNA. The sample table shows 150,000 to 200,000 clones, and around 76% are seen once. The top ten clonotypes cover less than 20% of the sample.

On this clone: Its binding antigen is unknown. Base-call qualities are not available, and no considerably larger clone is one nucleotide away.

Input material: PBMCs or T cells enriched from blood (not recorded which). The receptor's source is a woman in her forties or fifties with acute COVID-19. The rearrangement combines TRBV18 with TRBJ1-1, with a tentative D gene TRBD1 over 6 matching bases. The bases read TGTGCCAGCTCACCTCAGGGGAGCATGAACACTGAAGCTTTCTTT. Its protein product is CASSPQGSMNTEAFF.